The 17 T cell receptor beta chains below come from one sample, sequenced in a study of beta chain features in type 1 diabetes. Expressed TCRB transcripts were sequenced, since all the RNA that had been isolated was reverse transcribed. Only in-frame clones appear in the TCRdb table, and some are missing; sequencing was by immunoSEQ multiplex PCR. The sample yields 250,000 to 350,000 clones, approximately 10% seen once. Material for sequencing was naive CD4+ T cells from blood. Receptors were obtained from a woman in her twenties or thirties in good health.

The gene calls are TRBV6-5 and TRBJ1-2; D might be TRBD1 (6 bases). Germline CDR1 and CDR2: MNHEY and SVGAGI. CDR3 length: 16 amino acids. Deletions cut 2 bases from V and 4 bases from J, with 17 bases between. CDR3 nucleotides: TGTGCCAGCAGTTACGGGAGAGGGGACACCTCCTATGGCTACACCTTC. Encoded protein: CASSYGRGDTSYGYTF.

The V gene is TRBV11-1, the J gene TRBJ1-1, with D uncertain. V was clipped by 4 bases and J by 0 bases, with 9 bases between them. From germline, CDR1 is SGHAT and CDR2 FQDESV (reference sequence). This CDR3 has 14 residues. The CDR3 here is CASSSQSMNTEAFF. For the CDR3, the DNA is TGTGCCAGCAGCTCACAGAGTATGAACACTGAAGCTTTCTTT. Drawing the rest from reference TRBV11-1 and TRBJ1-1, the complete variable domain is EAEVAQSPRYKITEKSQAVAFWCDPISGHATLYWYRQILGQGPELLVQFQDESVVDDSQLPKDRFSAERLKGVDSTLKIQPAELGDSAMYLCASSSQSMNTEAFFGQGTRLTVV.

This clone showed up just a few times. The CDR3 nucleotides read TGTGCCAGCAGCTTCGACAAGGTTGGACAGCCCCAGCATTTT. It encodes CASSFDKVGQPQHF. This chain links TRBV7-2 with TRBJ1-5; D unclear. This CDR3 is built from 14 residues. Germline CDR1 reads SGHTA; CDR2 reads FQGNSA. V gave up 3 bases and J gave up 7 bases, with 13 bases separating them.

This clone was found a few times. V and J are TRBV9 and TRBJ1-5; no clear D. The CDR3 sequence is 15 residues long. V gave up 0 bases and J gave up 1 base, with 8 bases separating them. The germline V gene encodes CDR1 SGDLS and CDR2 YYNGEE. In DNA form, the CDR3 reads TGTGCCAGCAGCGTAGGCGGTATAAGCAATCAGCCCCAGCATTTT. Translation gives CASSVGGISNQPQHF.

The V gene is TRBV19, the J gene TRBJ2-7; tentatively, D is TRBD2 (6 bases). Germline CDR1 LNHDA, CDR2 SQIVND (reference sequence). Trimming stripped 8 bases from V and 2 bases from J, with 19 bases between. The CDR3 loop spans 15 amino acids. The CDR3 sequence is CASSKIGGGPYEQYF. CDR3 coding DNA: TGTGCCAGTTCCAAAATTGGAGGAGGGCCCTACGAGCAGTACTTC.

This clone occurred a few times. V and J are TRBV6-1 and TRBJ2-6; the D is unclear. The CDR3 contains 15 residues. CDR1 MNHNS and CDR2 SASEGT come from the germline V gene. The V end was cut by 6 bases, the J end by 0 bases, with 9 bases between. CDR3 sequence: CASRETTSGANVLTF. DNA of the CDR3: TGTGCCAGCAGGGAAACAACCTCTGGGGCCAACGTCCTGACTTTC.

The genes are TRBV27 and TRBJ2-1, with a weak D call TRBD2 (7 bases). From germline, CDR1 is MNHEY and CDR2 SMNVEV (reference sequence). Trimming pared 3 bases from V and 12 bases from J, leaving 12 bases between. This CDR3 is 12 amino acids long. Here the CDR3 DNA reads TGTGCCAGCAGTTTTAGGGGGGGTTGGCAGTTCTTC. Protein product: CASSFRGGWQFF.

This clone was seen a handful of times. This sequence joins TRBV7-3 and TRBJ2-3; TRBD1 matches at 7 bases. The V gene's germline CDR1 is SGHTA and CDR2 FQGTGA. The ends lost 2 bases at V and 5 bases at J; junction bases unmatched: 4. The CDR3 sequence is 14 residues long. The CDR3 sequence is CASSLGQGEDTQYF. CDR3 sequence (DNA): TGTGCCAGCAGCTTAGGCCAGGGGGAAGATACGCAGTATTTT.

The chain combines TRBV6-5 with TRBJ2-1, with D tentatively TRBD2 (6 bases). The CDR3 is made up of 15 amino acids. The V gene's germline CDR1 is MNHEY and CDR2 SVGAGI. V was trimmed by 8 bases and J by 0 bases, leaving 14 bases between them. CDR3 bases: TGTGCCAGCTCCCGAGCGGGCTACTCCTACAATGAGCAGTTCTTC. This translates into CASSRAGYSYNEQFF.

The rearrangement links TRBV19 to TRBJ1-5; D gene uncertain. Deletions cut 4 bases from V and 0 bases from J, with 16 bases between. Germline V CDR1 and CDR2: LNHDA, SQIVND (reference sequence). This CDR3 has 17 amino acids. The CDR3 loop reads CASSKFRQGGSNQPQHF. CDR3 DNA sequence: TGTGCCAGTAGTAAGTTTCGCCAAGGAGGTAGCAATCAGCCCCAGCATTTT.

V is TRBV7-8 and J is TRBJ2-7; the match to TRBD1 covers 7 bases. Germline CDR1 is SGHVS and CDR2 is FQNEAQ. This CDR3 contains 15 residues. V trimming: 4 bases; J trimming: 2 bases; junction bases outside the gene matches: 8. The CDR3 here is CASSSQGTYPYEQYF. CDR3 DNA: TGTGCCAGCAGCTCACAGGGGACATATCCCTACGAGCAGTACTTC.

This rearrangement joins TRBV7-9 to TRBJ2-5; the D gene is possibly TRBD1 (6 bases). V lost 5 bases, J lost 4 bases, and 14 bases lay in between. There are 14 residues in the CDR3. Per the germline V gene, CDR1 is SEHNR and CDR2 is FQNEAQ (reference sequence). CDR3 sequence reads: CASSAGTITETQYF. The DNA of the CDR3 is TGTGCCAGCAGCGCCGGGACAATAACAGAGACCCAGTACTTC.

The genes are TRBV18 and TRBJ1-1, with 7 bases lining up with TRBD1. The ends lost 0 bases at V and 5 bases at J; junction bases unmatched: 3. This CDR3 has 14 residues. From germline, CDR1 is KGHSH and CDR2 LQKENI. CDR3: CASSPPTGKTEAFF. The CDR3 nucleotides are TGTGCCAGCTCACCACCGACAGGGAAGACTGAAGCTTTCTTT.

The V call is TRBV19, the J call TRBJ2-1, with TRBD2 identical over 11 bases. J was trimmed by 5 bases and V by 5 bases; bases with no gene match: 11. Germline V gives CDR1 LNHDA, CDR2 SQIVND (reference sequence). CDR3 length equals 17 residues. The CDR3 protein is CASSPQRLAGLDNEQFF. DNA of the CDR3: TGTGCCAGTAGTCCACAACGACTAGCGGGATTGGACAATGAGCAGTTCTTC.

The V call is TRBV7-3, the J call TRBJ2-2; D is ambiguous. Trimming pared 5 bases from V and 1 base from J, leaving 11 bases between. The CDR3 extends over 15 amino acids. Per the germline V gene, CDR1 is SGHTA and CDR2 is FQGTGA. CDR3 DNA: TGTGCCAGCAGCGCACTTGCCGGGAACACCGGGGAGCTGTTTTTT. This codes for CASSALAGNTGELFF.

This clone was seen only a few times. This chain links TRBV12-5 with TRBJ2-1; unclear D gene. Germline V gene data show CDR1 as LGHNT and CDR2 as FRNRAP. This CDR3 has 15 amino acids. Trimming shortened V by 8 bases and J by 4 bases, and 18 bases separated the two germline ends. The CDR3 nucleotides are TGTGCTAGTAATTCTAGTGGTTTTCCATACAATGAGCAGTTCTTC. This sequence encodes CASNSSGFPYNEQFF.

This clone was counted a few times. This rearrangement joins TRBV11-1 to TRBJ1-2; D ambiguous. Looked up from germline, CDR1 is SGHAT and CDR2 is FQDESV (reference sequence). With 5 bases removed from V and 2 bases from J, the gap between germline ends came to 24 bases. There are 18 residues in the CDR3. Here the CDR3 reads CASSASYPGDPTNYGYTF. In nucleotides, the CDR3 is TGTGCCAGCAGCGCCTCTTACCCGGGAGATCCTACCAACTATGGCTACACCTTC. The full variable domain, completed using reference TRBV11-1 and TRBJ1-2, is EAEVAQSPRYKITEKSQAVAFWCDPISGHATLYWYRQILGQGPELLVQFQDESVVDDSQLPKDRFSAERLKGVDSTLKIQPAELGDSAMYLCASSASYPGDPTNYGYTFGSGTRLTVV.